The present TCR beta chain was sequenced within a study of identical twins. TCRdb reanalysed the 5' RACE reads using MiXCR and keeps one entry per CDR3 protein. Altogether some 500,000 distinct CDR3 sequences are present, roughly a fifth being singletons, with the ten largest covering 0.91%. CDR3 size: 16 residues. The V and J ends lost 3 bases and 6 bases, in that order; junction bases with no gene match: 7. These same data were also listed under a study on T cells expressing NK-cell markers. That report notes: TCR beta repertoires came from sorted CD3+CD56+NKG2C+, CD3+CD56+NKG2C- and CD3+CD56-NKG2C+ T cells. Restricting sorting to alpha-beta TCR T cells was achieved in several experiments by an anti-gamma-delta TCR antibody. HCMV specificity of expanded NKG2C+ T cell clones remained unclear.

Sequenced sample: CD4+ T cells sorted from blood. The clonotype originates from a woman in her late teens or twenties in good health. The rearrangement links TRBV12-3 or TRBV12-4 to TRBJ2-3, with TRBD2 matching 12 bases. The DNA for the CDR3 is TGTGCCAGCAGTTTGGGACTAGCGGGCCCTCGGGATACGCAGTATTTT. This encodes CASSLGLAGPRDTQYF.